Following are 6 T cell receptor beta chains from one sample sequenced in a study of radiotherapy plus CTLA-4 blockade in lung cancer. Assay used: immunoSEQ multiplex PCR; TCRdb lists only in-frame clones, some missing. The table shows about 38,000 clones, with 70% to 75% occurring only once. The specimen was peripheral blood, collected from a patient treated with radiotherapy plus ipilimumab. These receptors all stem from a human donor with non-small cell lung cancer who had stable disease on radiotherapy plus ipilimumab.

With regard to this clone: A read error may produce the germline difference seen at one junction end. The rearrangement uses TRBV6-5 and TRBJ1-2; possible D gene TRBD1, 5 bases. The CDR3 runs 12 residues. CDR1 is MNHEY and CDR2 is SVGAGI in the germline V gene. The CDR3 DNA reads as TGTGCCAGCAGTGAACAGGTCTATGGTTACACCTTC. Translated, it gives CASSEQVYGYTF.

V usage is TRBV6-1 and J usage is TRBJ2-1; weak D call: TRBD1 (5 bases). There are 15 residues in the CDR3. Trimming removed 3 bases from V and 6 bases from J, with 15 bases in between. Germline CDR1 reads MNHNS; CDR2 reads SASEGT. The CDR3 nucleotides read TGTGCCAGCAGTGATATGGCAGGGATCCGCAATGAGCAGTTCTTC. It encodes CASSDMAGIRNEQFF.

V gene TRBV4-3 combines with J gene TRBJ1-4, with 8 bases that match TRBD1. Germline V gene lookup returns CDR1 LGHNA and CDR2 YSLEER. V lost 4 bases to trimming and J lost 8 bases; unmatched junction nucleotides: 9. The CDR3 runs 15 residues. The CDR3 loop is CASSRLGDRGEKLFF. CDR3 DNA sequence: TGCGCCAGCAGCCGCTTAGGAGACAGGGGAGAAAAACTGTTTTTT.

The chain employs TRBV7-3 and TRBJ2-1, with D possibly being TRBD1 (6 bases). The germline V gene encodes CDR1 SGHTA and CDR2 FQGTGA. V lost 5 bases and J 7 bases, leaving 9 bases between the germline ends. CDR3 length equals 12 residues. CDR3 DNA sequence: TGTGCCAGCAGCCCCCAGGGGAATGAGCAGTTCTTC. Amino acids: CASSPQGNEQFF.

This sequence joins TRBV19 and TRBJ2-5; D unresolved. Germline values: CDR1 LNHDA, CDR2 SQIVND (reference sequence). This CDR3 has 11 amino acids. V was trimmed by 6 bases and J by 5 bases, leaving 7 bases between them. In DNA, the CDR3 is TGTGCCAGTAGCACCGGGGAGACCCAGTACTTC. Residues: CASSTGETQYF.

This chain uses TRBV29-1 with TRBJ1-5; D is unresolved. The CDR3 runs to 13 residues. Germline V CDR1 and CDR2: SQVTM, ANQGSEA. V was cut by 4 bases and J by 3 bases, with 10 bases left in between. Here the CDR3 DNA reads TGCAGCGTTGTACAGAACCTCAATCAGCCCCAGCATTTT. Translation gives CSVVQNLNQPQHF.